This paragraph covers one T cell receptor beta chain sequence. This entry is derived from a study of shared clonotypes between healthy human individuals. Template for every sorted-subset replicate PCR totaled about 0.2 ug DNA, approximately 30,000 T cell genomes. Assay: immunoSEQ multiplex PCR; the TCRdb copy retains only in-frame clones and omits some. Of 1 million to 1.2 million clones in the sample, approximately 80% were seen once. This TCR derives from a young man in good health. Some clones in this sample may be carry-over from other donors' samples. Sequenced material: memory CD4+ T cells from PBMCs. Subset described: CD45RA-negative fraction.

CDR3 bases: TGTGCCAGCAGCTTAGTTCCCTGGGGCGGGTCTGGGGCCAACGTCCTGACTTTC. Amino acids: CASSLVPWGGSGANVLTF. The V gene is TRBV7-3, the J gene TRBJ2-6, with D perhaps assigned TRBD1 or TRBD2 (5 bases each). Trimming removed 2 bases from V and 1 base from J, with 15 bases in between. The V gene's germline CDR1 is SGHTA and CDR2 FQGTGA. The CDR3 spans 18 residues.